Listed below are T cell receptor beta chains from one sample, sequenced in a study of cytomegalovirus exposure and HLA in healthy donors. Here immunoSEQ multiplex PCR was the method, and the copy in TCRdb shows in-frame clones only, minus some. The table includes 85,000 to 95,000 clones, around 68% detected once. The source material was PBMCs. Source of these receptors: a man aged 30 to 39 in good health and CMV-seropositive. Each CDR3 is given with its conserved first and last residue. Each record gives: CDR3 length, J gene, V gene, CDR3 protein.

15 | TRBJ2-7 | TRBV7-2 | CASSLELGARTEQYF
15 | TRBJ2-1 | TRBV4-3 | CASSQDRRSRNEQFF
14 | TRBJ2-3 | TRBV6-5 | CASSYQNGKDTQYF
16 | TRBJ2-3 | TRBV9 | CASSYGLAGLTDTQYF
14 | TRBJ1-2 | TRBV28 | CASSLSRDFRGYTF
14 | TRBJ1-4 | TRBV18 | CASSPTDSNEKLFF
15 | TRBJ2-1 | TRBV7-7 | CASSLGESSYNEQFF
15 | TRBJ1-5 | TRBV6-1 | CASSWTGNSNQPQHF
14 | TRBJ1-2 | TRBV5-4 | CASSLQNSNYGYTF
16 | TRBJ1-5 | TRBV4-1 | CASSQESQRSNQPQHF
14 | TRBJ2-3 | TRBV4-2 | CASSQDQGTDTQYF
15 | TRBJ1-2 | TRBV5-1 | CASSQSETGNYGYTF
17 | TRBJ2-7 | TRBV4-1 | CASSQLVVTGGAYEQYF
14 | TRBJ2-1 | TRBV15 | CATSKGQDRDEQFF
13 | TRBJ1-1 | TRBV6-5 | CASSAGQGIEAFF
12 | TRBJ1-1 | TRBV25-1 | CASSPRNTEAFF
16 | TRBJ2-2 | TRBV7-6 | CASSLAGQGPLRELFF
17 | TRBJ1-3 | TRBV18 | CASSVSGQAISGNTIYF
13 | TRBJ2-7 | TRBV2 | CALAGGEFYEQYF